The subject of this entry is one T cell receptor beta chain. This clonotype was detected ten times or more. The specificity of this receptor is unknown. It has no much larger one-base neighbor in the sample; base qualities were not kept. The time point label for this specimen denotes: pre-sensitization, week 0. The intended sense of this specimen's treatment or condition label: therapeutic diphenylcyclopropenone sensitization with weekly scalp DPC. Blood at each patch-test visit was drawn before the patch test was applied. Patients were eligible if aged 18 to 70, diagnosed with alopecia and judged suitable for DPC therapy, and pregnant patients were excluded. Unfractionated whole blood was collected in Tempus Blood RNA tubes, and total RNA was extracted from that blood. The CDR3 contains 14 residues, cysteine and phenylalanine counted. The DNA shown is the 42-base CDR3, in frame from base 1. V is cut by 5 bases and J by 2 bases, and the space between the germline ends is 8 bases. Per the germline V gene (reference sequence), SGHKS is the CDR1 and YYEKEE is the CDR2.

The sample comes from a study of human T cells and chemical hapten exposure (dated by TCRdb to the early 2020s). A note on the overall study: For sensitization, 2% DPC in acetone was applied to an approximately 2 cm by approximately 2 cm area of upper inner arm skin. Throughout the study period of roughly five months, patients also received therapeutic DPC doses to the scalp every week. Patch testing on the upper back used Finn chambers containing 0.01% DPC, with scoring done after 6 days according to International Contact Dermatitis Research Group standards. The patient cohort, mostly female, included alopecia areata with under or over 50% scalp involvement, alopecia totalis and alopecia universalis. The libraries were sequenced as a pool, and the TCR yield per sample differed mostly because of small variations in library volumes within the pool. The study tracked peripheral blood TCR repertoire changes in vivo during primary and secondary sensitization to the hapten diphenylcyclopropenone (DPC) in alopecia patients. Blood samples were taken from patients before sensitization (week 0) and at 2, 6 and about 24 weeks after DPC sensitization. Nearly 30 alopecia patients gave blood for TCR sequencing at one to four time points (pre-sensitization, 2, 6 and 24 weeks).

The library was made by RACE. TCRdb records NextSeq 500 as the sequencer. During library preparation, unique molecular identifiers were attached to individual cDNA molecules so that TCRs could be counted in a quantitative, reproducible way. For every blood RNA sample, sequencing covered both the TCR alpha and TCR beta chains. Per the authors' processing: A median of around 100,000 TCRs per sample was observed, with a range of about 23,224 to 690,600. The Decombinator software suite was used to annotate V, J and CDR3 in the TCR reads. For PS versus PT1 abundance plots, all samples were subsampled to the same number of TCRs (28,000). Expanded TCRs were defined as absent before sensitization and observed at least eight times at the 2-week time point. The public reads were quality trimmed at Q25 with fastp and then assembled into clones with MiXCR by TCRdb, keeping productive beta chains. Records with the same CDR3 protein are collapsed into one entry carrying the most frequent genes and DNA. The V and J calls here are based on TCRdb, not the publication. Across this sample there are 99,000 or so distinct CDR3 sequences, with approximately 11% seen only once. Approximately 3.1% of the sample rests with the top ten.

Study-level results and caveats: Significantly more large CDR3 similarity clusters were formed by expanded TCRs than by pre-sensitization or healthy control sets, consistent with antigen-driven responses. Repeated subsampling changed both the strength of the expansion versus patch-test correlation and the threshold at which the correlation became significant. Because all patients had alopecia, a presumed autoimmune disease, the immune response of the patients might differ from that of healthy individuals. The number of PT1 expanded TCRs positively correlated with patch test score, significant at thresholds 8, 16 and 32 but not 4. The number of TCRs above 1 in 1000 frequency did not change with DPC sensitization; there was no evidence of global repertoire structure alterations.

Material: whole blood, obtained in connection with sensitization to the hapten diphenylcyclopropenone (DPC). The clonotype comes from an older woman with alopecia areata. Some clones in this sample may be carry-over from other donors' samples. The V gene is TRBV5-5 and the J gene is TRBJ2-6; TRBD1 is a weak D gene call, 6 bases matching. The nucleotide sequence reads TGTGCCAGCAGAGGGACAACTGGGGCCAACGTCCTGACTTTC. Its translation reads: CASRGTTGANVLTF.